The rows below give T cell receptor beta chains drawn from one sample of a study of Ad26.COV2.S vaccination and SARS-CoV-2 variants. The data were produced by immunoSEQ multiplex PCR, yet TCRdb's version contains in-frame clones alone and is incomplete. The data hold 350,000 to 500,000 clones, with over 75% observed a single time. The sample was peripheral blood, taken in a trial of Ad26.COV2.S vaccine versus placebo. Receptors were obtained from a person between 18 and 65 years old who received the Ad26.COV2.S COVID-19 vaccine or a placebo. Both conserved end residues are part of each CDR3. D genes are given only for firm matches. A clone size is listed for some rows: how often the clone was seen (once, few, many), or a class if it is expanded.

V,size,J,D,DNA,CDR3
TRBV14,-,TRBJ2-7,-,TGTGCCAGCAGCCAAGATCAGTGGGGGTACTACGAGCAGTACTTC,CASSQDQWGYYEQYF
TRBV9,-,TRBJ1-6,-,TGTGCCAGCAGCGTACAGGGGCTAATCCCCTATAATTCACCCCTCCACTTT,CASSVQGLIPYNSPLHF
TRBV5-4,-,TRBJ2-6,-,TGTGCCAGCAGCCCCGGACAGATCTCTGGGGCCAACGTCCTGACTTTC,CASSPGQISGANVLTF
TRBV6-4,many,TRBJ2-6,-,TGTGCCAGCGCATCGGGGGTCGGCTCTGGGGCCAACGTCCTGACTTTC,CASASGVGSGANVLTF
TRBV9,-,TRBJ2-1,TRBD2,TGTGCCAGCAGCCCTAAGCGGGAGACCTACAATGAGCAGTTCTTC,CASSPKRETYNEQFF
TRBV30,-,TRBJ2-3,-,TGTGCCTGGAACTATCAGCCAGATACGCAGTATTTT,CAWNYQPDTQYF
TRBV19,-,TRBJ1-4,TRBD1,TGTGCCAGTAGTGCCGGACAGGTTTTTAATGAAAAACTGTTTTTT,CASSAGQVFNEKLFF
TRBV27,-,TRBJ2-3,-,TGTGCCAGCAGTTTATACGGCACAGATACGCAGTATTTT,CASSLYGTDTQYF
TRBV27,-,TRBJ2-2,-,TGTGCCAGCAGTTCCCACAGCATGACCCGGGAGCTGTTTTTT,CASSSHSMTRELFF
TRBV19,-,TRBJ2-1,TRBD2,TGTGCCAGTAGTATAGTTCGGACTAGGGTATATGAGCAGTTCTTC,CASSIVRTRVYEQFF
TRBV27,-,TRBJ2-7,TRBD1,TGTGCCAGCAGTCTCCCGGGACAGCATTCCTACGAGCAGTACTTC,CASSLPGQHSYEQYF
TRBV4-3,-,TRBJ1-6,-,TGCGCCAGCAGCCAAGTGGCAGGGCTTAATTCACCCCTCCACTTT,CASSQVAGLNSPLHF
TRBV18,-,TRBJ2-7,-,TGTGCCAGCTCATCTAGGGACACTTCCTACGAGCAGTACTTC,CASSSRDTSYEQYF
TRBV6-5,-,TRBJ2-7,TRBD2,TGTGCCAGCAGTTACTCCGAGACTAGCGGGACCTACGAGCAGTACTTC,CASSYSETSGTYEQYF
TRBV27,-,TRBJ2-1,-,TGTGCCAGCAAGACTGTTCTTGGCTCCTACAATGAGCAGTTCTTC,CASKTVLGSYNEQFF
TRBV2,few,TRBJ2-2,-,TGTGCCAGCAGGGGGGGCCCTCGGGGCACCGGGGAGCTGTTTTTT,CASRGGPRGTGELFF
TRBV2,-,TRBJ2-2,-,TGTGCCACCACCCGCCGGGACGGCGGGGAGCTGTTTTTT,CATTRRDGGELFF
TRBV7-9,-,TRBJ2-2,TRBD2,TGTGCCAGCAGGACTAGCGTAGGAGTCGGGGAGCTGTTTTTT,CASRTSVGVGELFF
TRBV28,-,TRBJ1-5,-,TGTGCCAGCAGTTCCCCCCCTCCCCAGCCCCAGCATTTT,CASSSPPPQPQHF
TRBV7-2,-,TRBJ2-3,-,TGTGCCAGCAGCAGACTCCGAAGCCGGCAGAGCACAGATACGCAGTATTTT,CASSRLRSRQSTDTQYF
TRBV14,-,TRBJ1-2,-,TGTGCCAGCAGCCAGGAGATGGAACACTCCTATGGCTACACCTTC,CASSQEMEHSYGYTF
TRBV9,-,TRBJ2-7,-,TGTGCCAGCAGCGTAGCGAGCACGGCCTCCTACGAGCAGTACTTC,CASSVASTASYEQYF
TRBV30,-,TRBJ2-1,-,TGTGCCTGGAGTGCAGGGGCGCCAAGTGAGCAGTTCTTC,CAWSAGAPSEQFF
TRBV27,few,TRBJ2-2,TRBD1,TGTGCCAGCAGCCACAGGGGAGTGGGTCTCGGCACCGGGGAGCTGTTTTTT,CASSHRGVGLGTGELFF
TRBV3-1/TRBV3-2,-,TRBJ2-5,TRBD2,TGTGCCAGCAGCCAAGGATTAGCGGGCCAAGAGACCCAGTACTTC,CASSQGLAGQETQYF